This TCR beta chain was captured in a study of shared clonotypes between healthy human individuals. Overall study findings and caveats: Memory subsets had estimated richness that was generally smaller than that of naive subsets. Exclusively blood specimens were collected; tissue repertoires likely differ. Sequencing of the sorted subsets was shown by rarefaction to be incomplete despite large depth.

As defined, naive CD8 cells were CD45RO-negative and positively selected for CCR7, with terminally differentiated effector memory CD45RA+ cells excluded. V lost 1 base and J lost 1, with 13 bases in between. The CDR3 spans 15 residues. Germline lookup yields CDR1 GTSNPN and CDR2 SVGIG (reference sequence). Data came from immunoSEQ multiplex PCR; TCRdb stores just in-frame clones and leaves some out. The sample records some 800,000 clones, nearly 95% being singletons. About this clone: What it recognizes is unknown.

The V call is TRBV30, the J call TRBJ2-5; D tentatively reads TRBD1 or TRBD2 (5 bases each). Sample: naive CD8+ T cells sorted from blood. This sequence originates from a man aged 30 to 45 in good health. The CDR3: CAWSGLGTGQETQYF. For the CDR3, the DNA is TGTGCCTGGAGTGGGTTAGGGACGGGCCAAGAGACCCAGTACTTC.